The clone carrying this T cell receptor beta chain was found a few times. The germline CDR1 and CDR2 sequences are SGHRS and YFSETQ. This CDR3 spans 15 amino acids. V lost 5 bases and J lost 0, with 14 bases in between. This sample is part of a study of blood T cell repertoires in COVID-19. As processed by the authors: Nucleated cell number was recorded as an estimate derived from reference gene primer amplification. Sequencing used immunoSEQ multiplex PCR; TCRdb keeps in-frame clones, though not all of them. V, J and clone size were drawn from that table, and D and trimming were deduced from the DNA. The sample holds about 180,000 clones; roughly 77% are singletons and the top ten take about an eighth. Patients from Seattle were sampled longitudinally, starting during active infection.

This sequence originates from an elderly woman with COVID-19, enrolled during active disease. V usage is TRBV5-1 and J usage is TRBJ2-5; a possible D gene is TRBD1 (6 bases). The sample comprised peripheral blood. The CDR3 coding sequence is TGCGCCAGCAGGTGGGGGCCCTGGAACCAAGAGACCCAGTACTTC. As protein: CASRWGPWNQETQYF.